These T cell receptor beta chains were read from a single sample in a study of T-cell memory formation after mild COVID-19. Using its own MiXCR run on the 5' RACE reads, TCRdb lists one record per CDR3 protein. The table shows around 250,000 distinct CDR3 sequences, with 16% occurring only once. The sample comprised PBMCs or a T cell subset sorted from them (not recorded which). These receptor sequences come from a man younger than 35 who had mild COVID-19 (a few samples of this study predate the infection). Cell type and time point are not known. The conserved cysteine and the conserved F or W are not part of the CDR3 here. Each record gives: CDR3 protein, J gene, V gene.

cdr3_aa: ASSPTGGVYYT
j_call: TRBJ1-2
v_call: TRBV3-1

cdr3_aa: ASSSLAESTDTQY
j_call: TRBJ2-3
v_call: TRBV7-9

cdr3_aa: ASSSGRLADSTDTQY
j_call: TRBJ2-3
v_call: TRBV11-1

cdr3_aa: ASSPGTGGGEQY
j_call: TRBJ2-7
v_call: TRBV7-9

cdr3_aa: SAAGVYSNQPQH
j_call: TRBJ1-5
v_call: TRBV20-1

cdr3_aa: SVHVGEKLF
j_call: TRBJ1-4
v_call: TRBV29-1

cdr3_aa: ASSQNRVWTEAF
j_call: TRBJ1-1
v_call: TRBV3-1

cdr3_aa: ASRGRHRWAGQPQH
j_call: TRBJ1-5
v_call: TRBV6-2/TRBV6-3

cdr3_aa: ASSYRGQNIQY
j_call: TRBJ2-4
v_call: TRBV7-2

cdr3_aa: ATKTGLTNTGELF
j_call: TRBJ2-2
v_call: TRBV28

cdr3_aa: ASIPLLDS
j_call: TRBJ2-4
v_call: TRBV19

cdr3_aa: ASSLLHSTDTQY
j_call: TRBJ2-3
v_call: TRBV7-3

cdr3_aa: ASSYGYSNQPQH
j_call: TRBJ1-5
v_call: TRBV12-3/TRBV12-4

cdr3_aa: ASSQNIAGAGGNEQF
j_call: TRBJ2-1
v_call: TRBV4-3

cdr3_aa: ASSRPTISGPYNEQF
j_call: TRBJ2-1
v_call: TRBV12-3/TRBV12-4

cdr3_aa: SARDPGGNYGYT
j_call: TRBJ1-2
v_call: TRBV20-1

cdr3_aa: ASSYSPDRGHQPQH
j_call: TRBJ1-5
v_call: TRBV6-2/TRBV6-3

cdr3_aa: ASSPGQGRADTQY
j_call: TRBJ2-3
v_call: TRBV5-1

cdr3_aa: ASSQDYRTARPQH
j_call: TRBJ1-5
v_call: TRBV4-3

cdr3_aa: ASSLGLGARPEKLF
j_call: TRBJ1-4
v_call: TRBV5-1

cdr3_aa: AISEGQGTY
j_call: TRBJ2-4
v_call: TRBV10-3

cdr3_aa: ASSLIRDLTGELF
j_call: TRBJ2-2
v_call: TRBV28

cdr3_aa: ASSNKAAETQY
j_call: TRBJ2-5
v_call: TRBV19

cdr3_aa: ASSSLAGEQF
j_call: TRBJ2-1
v_call: TRBV7-2

cdr3_aa: ASSQARNADTQY
j_call: TRBJ2-3
v_call: TRBV4-3

cdr3_aa: ASSLESGTYGYT
j_call: TRBJ1-2
v_call: TRBV5-1

cdr3_aa: ASSPPGTDKAF
j_call: TRBJ1-1
v_call: TRBV18